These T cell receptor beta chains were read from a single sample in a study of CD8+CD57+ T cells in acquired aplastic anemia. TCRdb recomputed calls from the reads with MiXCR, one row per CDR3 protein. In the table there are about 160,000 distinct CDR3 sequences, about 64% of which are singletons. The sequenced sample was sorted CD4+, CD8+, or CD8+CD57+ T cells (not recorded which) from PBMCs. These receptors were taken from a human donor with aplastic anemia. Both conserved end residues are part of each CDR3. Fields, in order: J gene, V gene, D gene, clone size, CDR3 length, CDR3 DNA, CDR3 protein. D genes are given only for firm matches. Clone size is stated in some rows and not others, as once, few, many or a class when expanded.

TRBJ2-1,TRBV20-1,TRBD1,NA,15,TGCAGTGCTAGAGAGAGACAGGGAATGATCAATGAGCAGTTCTTC,CSARERQGMINEQFF
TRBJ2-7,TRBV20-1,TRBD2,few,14,TGCAGTGCTAGAGATCTACTAGCGGGAGGCGAACAGTACTTC,CSARDLLAGGEQYF
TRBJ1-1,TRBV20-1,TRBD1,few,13,TGCAGTGTTCCGGGACAGTGGAACACTGAAGCTTTCTTT,CSVPGQWNTEAFF
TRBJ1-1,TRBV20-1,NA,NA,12,TGCAGCGTTGTCATAATGGGGGCTGAAGCTTTCTTT,CSVVIMGAEAFF
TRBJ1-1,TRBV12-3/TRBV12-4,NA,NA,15,TGTGCCAGCACCCCAGGGGCAGGCCTGAACACTGAAGCTTTCTTT,CASTPGAGLNTEAFF
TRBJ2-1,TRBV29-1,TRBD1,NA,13,TGCAGCGGGGACAGGGGATCCTACAATGAGCAGTTCTTC,CSGDRGSYNEQFF
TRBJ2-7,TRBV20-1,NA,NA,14,TGCAGTGCTAGGAGGGCAGAGAAAACCTACGAGCAGTACTTC,CSARRAEKTYEQYF
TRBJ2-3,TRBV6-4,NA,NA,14,TGTGCCAGCAGTGGGGCAGGGGAAGCAGATACGCAGTATTTT,CASSGAGEADTQYF
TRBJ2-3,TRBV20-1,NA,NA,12,TGCAGTGCTAGACAGATCGCAGATACGCAGTATTTT,CSARQIADTQYF
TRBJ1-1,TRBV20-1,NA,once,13,TGCAGTGCTAGAGCTTGGGGCAACACTGAAGCTTTCTTT,CSARAWGNTEAFF
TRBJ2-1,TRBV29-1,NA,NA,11,TGCAGCGCCCTGTCCTACAATGAGCAGTTCTTC,CSALSYNEQFF
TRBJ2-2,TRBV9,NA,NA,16,TGTGCCAGCAGCCCCCGGGCCCGAGGCGAGGCCGGGGAGCTGTTTTTT,CASSPRARGEAGELFF
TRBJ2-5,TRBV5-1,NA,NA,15,TGCGCCAGCAGCTTAGCGGGACAGGCCCAAGAGACCCAGTACTTC,CASSLAGQAQETQYF
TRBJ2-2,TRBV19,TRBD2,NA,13,TGTGCCAGTAGCCAGACTAGCGGGGGGGAGCTGTTTTTT,CASSQTSGGELFF
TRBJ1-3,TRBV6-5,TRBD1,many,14,TGTGCCAGCAGCCTGACAGGGAGCGGAAACACCATATATTTT,CASSLTGSGNTIYF
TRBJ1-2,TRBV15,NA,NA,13,TGTGCCACCAAGGGCAGGCTTAACTATGGCTACACCTTC,CATKGRLNYGYTF
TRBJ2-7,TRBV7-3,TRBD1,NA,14,TGTGCCAGCAGCACGACAGGGGAGGTGAAGGAGCAGTACTTC,CASSTTGEVKEQYF
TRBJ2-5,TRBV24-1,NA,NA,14,TGTGCCACCAGTGATCAAGGGGCTCGGGAGACCCAGTACTTC,CATSDQGARETQYF
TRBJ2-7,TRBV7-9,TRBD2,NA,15,TGTGCCAGCAGCCCCGGACTAGAACGGGTGGACGAGCAGTACTTC,CASSPGLERVDEQYF
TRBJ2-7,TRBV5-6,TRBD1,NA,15,TGTGCCAGCAGTGCCGGGACAGGGGCTTTCTACGAGCAGTACTTC,CASSAGTGAFYEQYF
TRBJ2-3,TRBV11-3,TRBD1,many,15,TGTGCCAGCAGCCGAGGGACAGGGGGCGCAGATACGCAGTATTTT,CASSRGTGGADTQYF
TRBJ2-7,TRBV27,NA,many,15,TGTGCCAGCAGTTTGAGGGAGTGGGAGTCCTACGAGCAGTACTTC,CASSLREWESYEQYF
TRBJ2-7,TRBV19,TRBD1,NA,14,TGTGCCAGTAGTAGCACCGGGACAGCTTACGAGCAGTACTTC,CASSSTGTAYEQYF
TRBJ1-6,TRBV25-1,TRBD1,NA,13,TGTGCCAGCAGGGGACAGGGGGTTCGGCCCCTCCACTTT,CASRGQGVRPLHF
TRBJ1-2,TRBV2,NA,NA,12,TGTGCCAGCAGACAGTTTAACTATGGCTACACCTTC,CASRQFNYGYTF
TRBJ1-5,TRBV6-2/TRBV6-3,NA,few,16,TGTGCCAGCAGTTCGGAATTGGGAAGTCCCAATCAGCCCCAGCATTTT,CASSSELGSPNQPQHF
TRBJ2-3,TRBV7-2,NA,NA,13,TGTGCCAGCAGCTTAGTGGGCACAGATACGCAGTATTTT,CASSLVGTDTQYF
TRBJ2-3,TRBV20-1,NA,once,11,TGCAGTGTCTCATGGGGGGATACGCAGTATTTT,CSVSWGDTQYF
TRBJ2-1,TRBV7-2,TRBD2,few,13,TGTGCCAGCAGCTCCCAGAGTGGACTAGCGGGAGGCTTC,CASSSQSGLAGGF
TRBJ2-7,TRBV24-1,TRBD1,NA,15,TGTGCCACCAGTGACCCGGGACAGGGCTCCTACGAGCAGTACTTC,CATSDPGQGSYEQYF
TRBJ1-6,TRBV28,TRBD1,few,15,TGTGCCAGCAGGGGTAGGGACAGGGAAAGTTCACCCCTCCACTTT,CASRGRDRESSPLHF
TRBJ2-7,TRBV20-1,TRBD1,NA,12,TGCAGTGCTAGGGGACAGGTACACGAGCAGTACTTC,CSARGQVHEQYF
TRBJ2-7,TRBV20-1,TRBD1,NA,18,TGCAGTGCTAGTAGGGACAGGGGAGAAACCGTCGGCCCCTACGAGCAGTACTTC,CSASRDRGETVGPYEQYF
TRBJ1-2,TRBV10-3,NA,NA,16,TGTGCCATCAGTCCCTCCGCGGGAAGGGACAACTATGGCTACACCTTC,CAISPSAGRDNYGYTF
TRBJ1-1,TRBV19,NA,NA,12,TGTGCCAGTAGTATAGAGCGGTCCGAAGCTTTCTTT,CASSIERSEAFF
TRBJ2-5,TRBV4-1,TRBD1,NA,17,TGCGCCAGCAGCCAAGGTGCTTGGGACAGCTCCCAAGAGACCCAGTACTTC,CASSQGAWDSSQETQYF
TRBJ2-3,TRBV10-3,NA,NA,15,TGTGCCAGCAGTTTACTCAGAGTTAGCACAGATACGCAGTATTTT,CASSLLRVSTDTQYF
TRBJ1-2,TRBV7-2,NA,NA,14,TGTGCCAGCAGGCAAAAGGGACGGAACTATGGCTACACCTTC,CASRQKGRNYGYTF
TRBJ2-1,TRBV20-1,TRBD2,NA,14,TGCAGTGCTAGAACGGGGGGGCCAGGGAATGAGCAGTTCTTC,CSARTGGPGNEQFF
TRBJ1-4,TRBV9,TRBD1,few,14,TGTGCCAGCAGCCGACAGGGAGGTAATGAAAAACTGTTTTTT,CASSRQGGNEKLFF
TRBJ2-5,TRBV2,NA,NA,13,TGTGCCAGCATCCGGGACAACCTCGGGACCCAGTACTTC,CASIRDNLGTQYF
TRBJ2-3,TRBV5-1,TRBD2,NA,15,TGCGCCAGCAGCTCCCGACTAGCGACCACAGATACGCAGTATTTT,CASSSRLATTDTQYF
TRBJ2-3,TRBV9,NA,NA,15,TGTGCCAGCAGCGGACCCTCGGCGGTAACAGATACGCAGTATTTT,CASSGPSAVTDTQYF
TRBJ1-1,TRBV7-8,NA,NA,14,TGTGCCAGCAGCTTAATGGGGGTTAACACTGAAGCTTTCTTT,CASSLMGVNTEAFF
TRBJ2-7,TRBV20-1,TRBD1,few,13,TGCAGTGCTCATGGACAGGGCCTCTACGAGCAGTACTTC,CSAHGQGLYEQYF
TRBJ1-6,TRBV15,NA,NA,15,TGTGCCACCAGCAGAGGAAGGGGGGTCGAATCACCCCTCCACTTT,CATSRGRGVESPLHF
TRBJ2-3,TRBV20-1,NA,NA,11,TGCAGTGCTAGTGGATCGGATACGCAGTATTTT,CSASGSDTQYF
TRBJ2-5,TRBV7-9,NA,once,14,TGTGCCAGCAGCTTAGGTTCCAGGGAAGAGGAGCAGTACTTC,CASSLGSREEEQYF
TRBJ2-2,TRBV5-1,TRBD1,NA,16,TGCGCCAGCAGCTTGGAATACAGGGGTAGCACCGGGGAGCTGTTTTTT,CASSLEYRGSTGELFF
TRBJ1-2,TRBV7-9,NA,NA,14,TGTGCCAGCAGCCCGGGGGGCAGGGGCGATGACTACACCTTC,CASSPGGRGDDYTF
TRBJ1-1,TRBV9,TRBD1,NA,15,TGTGCCAGCAGCGTAGGAAACTTCGGGACAGCTGAAGCTTTCTTT,CASSVGNFGTAEAFF
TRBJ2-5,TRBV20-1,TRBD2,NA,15,TGCAGTGCTAGAACCCTAGCGGTGATGCAAGAGACCCAGTACTTC,CSARTLAVMQETQYF
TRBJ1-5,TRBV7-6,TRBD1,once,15,TGTGCCAGCAGCCTTTCAGGGACAGGGGAACAGCCCCAGCATTTT,CASSLSGTGEQPQHF
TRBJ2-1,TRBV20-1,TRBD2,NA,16,TGCAGTGCTAGAGATCTTGGGAGGGGAGACTACAATGAGCAGTTCTTC,CSARDLGRGDYNEQFF